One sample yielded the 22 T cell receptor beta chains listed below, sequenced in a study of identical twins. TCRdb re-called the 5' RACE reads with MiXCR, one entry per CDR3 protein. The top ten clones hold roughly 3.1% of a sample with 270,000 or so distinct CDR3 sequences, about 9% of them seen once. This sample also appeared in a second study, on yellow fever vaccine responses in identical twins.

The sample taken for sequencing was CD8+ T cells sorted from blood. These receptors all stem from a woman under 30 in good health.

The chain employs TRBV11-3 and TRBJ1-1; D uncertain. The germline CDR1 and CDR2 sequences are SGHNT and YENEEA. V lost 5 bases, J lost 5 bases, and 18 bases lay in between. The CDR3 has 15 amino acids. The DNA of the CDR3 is TGTGCCAGCAGCGCCCGAGGAGGGAAGGGAACTGAAGCTTTCTTT. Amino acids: CASSARGGKGTEAFF.

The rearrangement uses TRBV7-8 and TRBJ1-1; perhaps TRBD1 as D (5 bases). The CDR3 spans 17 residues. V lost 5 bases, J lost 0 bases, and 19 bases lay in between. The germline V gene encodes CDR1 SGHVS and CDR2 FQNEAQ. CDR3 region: CASSHRRGTNMNTEAFF. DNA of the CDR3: TGTGCCAGCAGCCACAGAAGAGGGACCAACATGAACACTGAAGCTTTCTTT.

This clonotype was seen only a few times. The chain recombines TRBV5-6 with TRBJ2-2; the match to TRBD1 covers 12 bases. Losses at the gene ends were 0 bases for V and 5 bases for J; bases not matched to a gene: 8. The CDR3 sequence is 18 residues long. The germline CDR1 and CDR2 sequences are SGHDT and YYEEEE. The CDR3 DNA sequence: TGTGCCAGCAGCTTGGCTCCGGGGACAGGGGGCTCGACCGGGGAGCTGTTTTTT. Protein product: CASSLAPGTGGSTGELFF.

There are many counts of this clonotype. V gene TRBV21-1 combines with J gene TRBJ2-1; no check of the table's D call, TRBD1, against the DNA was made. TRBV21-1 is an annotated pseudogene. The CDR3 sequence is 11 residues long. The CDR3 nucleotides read TGTGCCAGCAGCCGACAGGGGGCGGCGTTCTTC. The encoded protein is CASSRQGAAFF.

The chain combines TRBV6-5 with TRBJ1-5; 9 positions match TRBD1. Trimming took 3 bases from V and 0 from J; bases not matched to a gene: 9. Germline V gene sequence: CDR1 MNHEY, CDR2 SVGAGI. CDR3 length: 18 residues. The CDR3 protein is CASSYSIPGQGSNQPQHF. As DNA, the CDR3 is TGTGCCAGCAGTTATTCGATTCCGGGACAGGGTAGCAATCAGCCCCAGCATTTT.

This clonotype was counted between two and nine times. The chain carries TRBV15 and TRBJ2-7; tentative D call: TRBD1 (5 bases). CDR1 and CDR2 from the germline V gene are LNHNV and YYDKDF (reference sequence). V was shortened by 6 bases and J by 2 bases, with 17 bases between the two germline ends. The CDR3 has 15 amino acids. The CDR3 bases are TGTGCCACCAGGACGACAGAGGCCCCAACCTACGAGCAGTACTTC. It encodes CATRTTEAPTYEQYF.

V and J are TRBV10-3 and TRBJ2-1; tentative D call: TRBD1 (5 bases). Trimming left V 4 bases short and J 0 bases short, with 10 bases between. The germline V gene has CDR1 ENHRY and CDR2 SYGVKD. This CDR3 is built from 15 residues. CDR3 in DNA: TGTGCCATCAGTGGGGTCACAGGCTCCTACAATGAGCAGTTCTTC. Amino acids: CAISGVTGSYNEQFF.

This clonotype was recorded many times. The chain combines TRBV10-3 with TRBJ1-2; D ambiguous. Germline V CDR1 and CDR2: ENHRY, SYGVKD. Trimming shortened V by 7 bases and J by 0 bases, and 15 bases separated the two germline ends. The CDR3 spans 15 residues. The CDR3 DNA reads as TGTGCCATCACCCGAGACGACCAAGCTAACTATGGCTACACCTTC. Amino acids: CAITRDDQANYGYTF.

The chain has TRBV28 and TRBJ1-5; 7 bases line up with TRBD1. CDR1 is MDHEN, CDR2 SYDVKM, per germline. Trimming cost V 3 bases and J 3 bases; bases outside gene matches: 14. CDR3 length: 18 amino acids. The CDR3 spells CASSFRLDGTDPNQPQHF. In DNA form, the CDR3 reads TGTGCCAGCAGTTTCCGACTGGATGGGACAGATCCCAATCAGCCCCAGCATTTT.

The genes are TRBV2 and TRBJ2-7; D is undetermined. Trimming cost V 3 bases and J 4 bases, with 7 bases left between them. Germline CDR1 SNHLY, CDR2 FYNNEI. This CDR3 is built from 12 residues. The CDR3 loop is CASSDNTYEQYF. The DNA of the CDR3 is TGTGCCAGCAGTGATAACACGTACGAGCAGTACTTC.

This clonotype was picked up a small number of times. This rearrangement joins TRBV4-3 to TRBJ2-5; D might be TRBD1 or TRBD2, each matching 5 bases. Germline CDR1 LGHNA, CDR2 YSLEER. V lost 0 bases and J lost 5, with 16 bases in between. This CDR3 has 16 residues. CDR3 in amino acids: CASSQERGSRGETQYF. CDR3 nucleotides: TGCGCCAGCAGCCAAGAACGGGGCTCGCGAGGCGAGACCCAGTACTTC.

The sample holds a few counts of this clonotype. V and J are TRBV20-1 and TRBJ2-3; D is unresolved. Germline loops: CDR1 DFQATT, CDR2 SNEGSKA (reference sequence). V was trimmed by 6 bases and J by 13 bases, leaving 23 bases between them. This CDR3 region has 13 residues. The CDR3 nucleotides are TGCAGTGCCTCGACGTTTGGGTCTAATGAGGAGTATTTT. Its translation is CSASTFGSNEEYF.

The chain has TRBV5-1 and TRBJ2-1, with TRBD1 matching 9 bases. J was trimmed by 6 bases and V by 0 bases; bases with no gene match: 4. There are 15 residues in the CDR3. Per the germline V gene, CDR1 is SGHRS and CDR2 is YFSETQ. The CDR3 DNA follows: TGCGCCAGCAGCTTGGTGGGACAGGGAAGCAATGAGCAGTTCTTC. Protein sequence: CASSLVGQGSNEQFF.

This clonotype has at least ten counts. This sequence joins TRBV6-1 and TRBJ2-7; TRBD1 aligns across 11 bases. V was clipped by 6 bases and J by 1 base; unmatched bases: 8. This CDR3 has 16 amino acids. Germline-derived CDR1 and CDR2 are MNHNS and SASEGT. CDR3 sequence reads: CASRDRGPSPSYEQYF. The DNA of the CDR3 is TGTGCCAGCAGGGACAGGGGGCCATCCCCTTCCTACGAGCAGTACTTC.

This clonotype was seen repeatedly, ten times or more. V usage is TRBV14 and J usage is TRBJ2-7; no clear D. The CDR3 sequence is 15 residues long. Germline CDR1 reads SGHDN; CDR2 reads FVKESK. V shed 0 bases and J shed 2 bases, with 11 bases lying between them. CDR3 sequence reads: CASSQDHTEPYEQYF. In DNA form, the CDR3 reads TGTGCCAGCAGCCAAGATCACACGGAGCCCTACGAGCAGTACTTC. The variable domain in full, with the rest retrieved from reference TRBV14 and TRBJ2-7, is EAGVTQFPSHSVIEKGQTVTLRCDPISGHDNLYWYRRVMGKEIKFLLHFVKESKQDESGMPNNRFLAERTGGTYSTLKVQPAELEDSGVYFCASSQDHTEPYEQYFGPGTRLTVT.

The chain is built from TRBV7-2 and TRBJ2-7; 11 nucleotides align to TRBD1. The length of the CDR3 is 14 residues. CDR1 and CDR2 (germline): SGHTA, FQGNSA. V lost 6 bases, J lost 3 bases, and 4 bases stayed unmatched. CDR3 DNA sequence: TGTGCCAGCAGGGGGACAGGGGGGGACTACGAGCAGTACTTC. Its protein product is CASRGTGGDYEQYF.

DNA for the CDR3: TGCGCCAGCAGCCCCATGGGGCTAGGGGGCGAGCAGTACTTC. Translating gives CASSPMGLGGEQYF. V is TRBV4-3 and J is TRBJ2-7; a possible D gene is TRBD1 (6 bases). The CDR3 is 14 amino acids. Germline V gene data show CDR1 as LGHNA and CDR2 as YSLEER. Trimming cost V 4 bases and J 6 bases, with 16 bases left between them.

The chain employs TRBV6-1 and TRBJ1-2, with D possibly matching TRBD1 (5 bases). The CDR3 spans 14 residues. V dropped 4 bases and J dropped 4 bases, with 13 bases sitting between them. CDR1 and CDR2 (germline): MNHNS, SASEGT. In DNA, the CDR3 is TGTGCCAGCAGTGCCCGGGGGTTAAGCTATGGCTACACCTTC. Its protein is CASSARGLSYGYTF.

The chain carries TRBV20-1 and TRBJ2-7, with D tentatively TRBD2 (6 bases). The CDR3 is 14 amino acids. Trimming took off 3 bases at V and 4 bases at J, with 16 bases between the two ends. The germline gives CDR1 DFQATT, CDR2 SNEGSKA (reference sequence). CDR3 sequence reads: CSARRLEGIYEQYF. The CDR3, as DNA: TGCAGTGCTAGGCGACTGGAGGGGATATACGAGCAGTACTTC.

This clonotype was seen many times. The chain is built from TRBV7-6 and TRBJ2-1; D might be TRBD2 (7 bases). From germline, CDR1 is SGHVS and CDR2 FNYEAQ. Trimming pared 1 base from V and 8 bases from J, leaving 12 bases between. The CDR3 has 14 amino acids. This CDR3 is CASSLGGGLDEQFF. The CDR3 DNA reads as TGTGCCAGCAGCTTAGGGGGGGGCCTCGATGAGCAGTTCTTC. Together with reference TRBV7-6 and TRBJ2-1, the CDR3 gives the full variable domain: GAGVSQSPRYKVTKRGQDVALRCDPISGHVSLYWYRQALGQGPEFLTYFNYEAQQDKSGLPNDRFSAERPEGSISTLTIQRTEQRDSAMYRCASSLGGGLDEQFFGPGTRLTVL.

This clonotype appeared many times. The DNA of the CDR3 is TGTGCCAGCAGTTTATCGGCCCGGCTAGCGGGGGGGCAGGAGACCCAGTACTTC. Translating it yields CASSLSARLAGGQETQYF. The chain combines TRBV27 with TRBJ2-5; 12 bases fit TRBD2. CDR3 length: 18 amino acids. The trim removed 0 bases at V and 5 bases at J, leaving 10 bases unmatched. The germline V gene encodes CDR1 MNHEY and CDR2 SMNVEV (reference sequence).

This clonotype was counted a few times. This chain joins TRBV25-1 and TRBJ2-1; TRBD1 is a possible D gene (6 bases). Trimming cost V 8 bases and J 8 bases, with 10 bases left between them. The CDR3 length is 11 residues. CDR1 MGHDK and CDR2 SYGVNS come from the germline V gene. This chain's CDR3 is CASPRGDEQFF. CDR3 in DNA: TGTGCCAGCCCCAGGGGCGATGAGCAGTTCTTC.